This TCR beta chain was identified during a study of OX40 agonist ivuxolimab in advanced cancers. Overall study: Those enrolled were approximately 87% male, with a mean age of approximately 60 years and ages from about 20 to 90.

Enrollment shut out patients with autoimmune disease history or systemic immunosuppression. Germline CDR1 and CDR2: SGHVS and FQNEAQ. V was clipped by 5 bases and J by 6 bases; unmatched bases: 12. The CDR3 covers 15 residues. Clones were sequenced by immunoSEQ multiplex PCR, and TCRdb holds only the in-frame ones, with some missing. The sample consists of 45,000 to 60,000 clones, approximately 89% of them appearing once. As concerns this clone: Its antigen remains unidentified.

General observations from the study: Blood T cells, both CD4+ and CD8+, expanded clonally by week 6 at 0.1 to 3.0 mg/kg.

This material consisted of CD4+ or CD8+ T cells sorted from blood, taken in a trial of the OX40 agonist ivuxolimab. The receptor comes from an adult with an advanced solid tumor such as melanoma, head and neck, liver or kidney cancer. The V call is TRBV7-8, the J call TRBJ2-5; TRBD1 matches at 7 bases. CDR3 bases: TGTGCCAGCAGCGCTCCGTCAGGGGGTCGGAAGACCCAGTACTTC. This encodes CASSAPSGGRKTQYF.